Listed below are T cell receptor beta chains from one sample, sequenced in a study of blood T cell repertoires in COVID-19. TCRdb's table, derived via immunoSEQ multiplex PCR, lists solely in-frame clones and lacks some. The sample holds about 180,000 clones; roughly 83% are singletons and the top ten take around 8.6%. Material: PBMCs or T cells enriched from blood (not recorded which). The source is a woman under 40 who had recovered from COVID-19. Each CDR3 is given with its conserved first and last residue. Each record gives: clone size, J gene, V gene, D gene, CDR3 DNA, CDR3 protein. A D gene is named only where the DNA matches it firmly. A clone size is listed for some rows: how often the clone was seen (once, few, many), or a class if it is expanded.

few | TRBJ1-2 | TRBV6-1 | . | TGTGCCAGCAGTGAAGGGTCTACTTCGCTCTATGGCTACACCTTC | CASSEGSTSLYGYTF
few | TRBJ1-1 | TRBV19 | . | TGTGCCAGTAGTATAGAGTTCGGGAACACTGAAGCTTTCTTT | CASSIEFGNTEAFF
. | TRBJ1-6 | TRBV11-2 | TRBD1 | TGTGCCAGCAGCTTCCCGGGACAGGGGGATTCACCCCTCCACTTT | CASSFPGQGDSPLHF
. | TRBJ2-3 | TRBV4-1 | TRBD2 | TGCGCCAGCAGCCCAGCGGGAGACACAGATACGCAGTATTTT | CASSPAGDTDTQYF
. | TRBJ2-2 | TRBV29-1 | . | TGCAGCGTTCGCGGGACAGATCAGAACACCGGGGAGCTGTTTTTT | CSVRGTDQNTGELFF
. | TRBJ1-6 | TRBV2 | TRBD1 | TGTGCCAGCCAGGGGGACTATAATTCACCCCTCCACTTT | CASQGDYNSPLHF
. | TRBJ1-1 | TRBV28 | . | TGTGCCAGCATAGGAGGGTCGAACACTGAAGCTTTCTTT | CASIGGSNTEAFF
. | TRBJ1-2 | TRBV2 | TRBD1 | TGTGCCAGCTGTCCCGGGACAGGGAGCTATGGCTACACCTTC | CASCPGTGSYGYTF
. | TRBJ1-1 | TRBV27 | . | TGTGCCAGCAGCCCTCCAGGGGCGGCCGCTGAAGCTTTCTTT | CASSPPGAAAEAFF
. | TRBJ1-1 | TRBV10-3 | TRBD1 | TGTGCCATCAGTGAGTCAGGGGGCTTGAACACTGAAGCTTTCTTT | CAISESGGLNTEAFF
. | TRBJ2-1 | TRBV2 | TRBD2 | TGTGCCAGCAGTCCAGTCGGGACTAGCGGGAGTACCGTAAATGAGCAGTTCTTC | CASSPVGTSGSTVNEQFF
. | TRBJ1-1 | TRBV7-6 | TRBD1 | TGTGCCAGCAGCCCTGGACAGGGAGATTGGTACGGCACTGAAGCTTTCTTT | CASSPGQGDWYGTEAFF
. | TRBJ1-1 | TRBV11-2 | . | TGTGCCAGCAGCCAAGCCCGGGGAAACACTGAAGCTTTCTTT | CASSQARGNTEAFF
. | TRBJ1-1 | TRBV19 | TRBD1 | TGTGCCAGTAGTATCCAAACAGGGGTCGCTGAAGCTTTCTTT | CASSIQTGVAEAFF
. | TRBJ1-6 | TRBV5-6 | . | TGTGCCAGCAGCTTCTACGGTCAGGGTAAATCACCCCTCCACTTT | CASSFYGQGKSPLHF
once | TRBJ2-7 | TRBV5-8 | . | TGTGCCAGCAGACAGGAAGCAGATTACGAGCAGTACTTC | CASRQEADYEQYF
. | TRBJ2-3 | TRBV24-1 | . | TGTGCCACCAGTGATTCCGGGTCTTTCACAGATACGCAGTATTTT | CATSDSGSFTDTQYF
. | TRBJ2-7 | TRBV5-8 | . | TGTGCCAGCAGCATGGGGGGACAGTGGAGCTCCTACGAGCAGTACTTC | CASSMGGQWSSYEQYF
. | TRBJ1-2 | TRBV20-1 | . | TGCAGTGCTAGGGGAGATGGCTACACCTTC | CSARGDGYTF
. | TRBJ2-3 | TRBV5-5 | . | TGTGCCAGCAGCTTGTTAGGGGGTGGCACAGATACGCAGTATTTT | CASSLLGGGTDTQYF
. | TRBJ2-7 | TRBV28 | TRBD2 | TGTGCCAGCACCGTTCCGGGACTAGCGGGAGGCGAGCAGTACTTC | CASTVPGLAGGEQYF
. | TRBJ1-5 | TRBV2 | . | TGTGCCAGCAGCAAGGTGGCAGGCTACAATCAGCCCCAGCATTTT | CASSKVAGYNQPQHF
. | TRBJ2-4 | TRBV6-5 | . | TGTGCCAGCAGTCGGGGTGACATTCAGTACTTC | CASSRGDIQYF
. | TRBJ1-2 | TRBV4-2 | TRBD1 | TGTGCCAGCAGCCAAGTTCAGGGGGGCGGCTATGGCTACACCTTC | CASSQVQGGGYGYTF
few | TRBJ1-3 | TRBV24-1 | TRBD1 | TGTGCCACCAGTGACCCGGGACAGGGGACTGGAAACACCATATATTTT | CATSDPGQGTGNTIYF